In its sample, the clone carrying this T cell receptor (beta chain) was seen many times. Its specificity is unknown. The sample originates from a study of early T cells in non-severe SARS-CoV-2 infection. Looking at the study overall: Sequencing of bulk RNA from unsorted whole blood was done, without chain pairing.

Unique molecular identifiers tagged individual cDNA molecules. Via MiXCR, TCRdb re-called the 5' RACE reads, giving one row per CDR3 protein. Found here are about 71,000 distinct CDR3 sequences, roughly 15% of them singletons; the top ten hold around 15%. The CDR3 covers 14 residues. Germline trimming cut 6 bases from V and 6 bases from J; bases unmatched to any gene: 6. Germline-derived CDR1 and CDR2 are SGHTA and FQGNSA. Findings and limits, study-wide: Anti-spike CD8 specificities were favored by VDJdb matching, whose results missed private and CD4 specificities.

This chain uses TRBV7-2 with TRBJ1-1; 11 bases line up with TRBD1. The sequence came from an adult who was a healthcare worker with PCR-confirmed SARS-CoV-2 infection or an uninfected control (not recorded which). Material: whole blood. The CDR3 protein is CASRRTGGGSEAFF. The CDR3 DNA sequence: TGTGCCAGCAGGCGGACAGGGGGCGGCTCTGAAGCTTTCTTT.